This TCR beta chain emerged from a study of shared clonotypes between healthy human individuals. Original processing methods: Filtering differed for immunoSEQ, which gave only junction sequences without quality scores. Clones were read by immunoSEQ multiplex PCR, and TCRdb kept only the in-frame ones, dropping some. V, J and clone size are taken as reported in that table, and D and trimming were inferred from the DNA itself. The sample gives about half a million clones, 65% to 80% of which show up once; less than 15% is in the top ten. This CDR3 contains 14 residues. Germline CDR1 reads LNHDA; CDR2 reads SQIVND (reference sequence). With 10 bases clipped from V and 3 bases from J, the junction kept 6 bases outside the gene matches.

Source material: PBMCs. The rearrangement links TRBV19 to TRBJ2-3, with 11 bases aligning to TRBD1. The TCR originated in a middle-aged woman in good health. Some clones in this sample may be carry-over from other donors' samples. The DNA of the CDR3 is TGTGCCACGGGACAGGGGGACCGTACAGATACGCAGTATTTT. The encoded protein is CATGQGDRTDTQYF.